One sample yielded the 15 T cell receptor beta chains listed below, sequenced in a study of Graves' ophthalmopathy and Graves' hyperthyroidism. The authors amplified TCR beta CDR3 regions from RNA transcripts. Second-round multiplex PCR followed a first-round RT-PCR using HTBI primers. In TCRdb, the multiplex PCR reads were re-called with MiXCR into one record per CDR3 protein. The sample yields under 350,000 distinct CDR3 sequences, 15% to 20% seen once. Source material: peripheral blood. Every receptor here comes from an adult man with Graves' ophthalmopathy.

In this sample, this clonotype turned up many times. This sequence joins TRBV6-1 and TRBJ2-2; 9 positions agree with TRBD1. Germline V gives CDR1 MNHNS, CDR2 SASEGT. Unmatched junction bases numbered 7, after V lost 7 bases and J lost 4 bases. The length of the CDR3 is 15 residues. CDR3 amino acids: CASNAGTGSTGELFF. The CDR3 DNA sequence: TGTGCCAGCAACGCCGGGACAGGGAGCACCGGGGAGCTGTTTTTT.

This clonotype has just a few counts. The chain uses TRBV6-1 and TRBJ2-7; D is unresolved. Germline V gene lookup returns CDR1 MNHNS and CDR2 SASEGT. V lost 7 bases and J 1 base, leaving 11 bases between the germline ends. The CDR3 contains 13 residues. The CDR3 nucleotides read TGTGCCAGCAAGAGAGTGCTTTCCTACGAGCAGTACTTC. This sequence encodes CASKRVLSYEQYF.

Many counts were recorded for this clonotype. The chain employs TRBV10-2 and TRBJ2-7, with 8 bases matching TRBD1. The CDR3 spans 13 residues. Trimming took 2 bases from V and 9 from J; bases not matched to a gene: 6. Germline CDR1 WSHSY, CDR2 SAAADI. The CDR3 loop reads CASSEIQGVVQYF. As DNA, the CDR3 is TGCGCCAGCAGTGAGATACAGGGGGTTGTGCAGTACTTC.

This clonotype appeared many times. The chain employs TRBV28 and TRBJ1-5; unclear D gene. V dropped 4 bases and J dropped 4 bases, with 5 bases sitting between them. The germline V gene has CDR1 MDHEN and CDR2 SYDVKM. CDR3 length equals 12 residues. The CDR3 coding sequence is TGTGCCAGCAGTTGGGTGAATCAGCCCCAGCATTTT. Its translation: CASSWVNQPQHF.

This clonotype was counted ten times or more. CDR3 DNA: TGTGCCAGCAGGAGGGACTACGAAGAGACCCAGTACTTC. This translates into CASRRDYEETQYF. The chain is built from TRBV2 and TRBJ2-5, with 7 bases lining up with TRBD2. The CDR3 contains 13 residues. V was pared by 6 bases and J by 3 bases, with 4 bases of the junction left unmatched. In germline, CDR1 is SNHLY, CDR2 FYNNEI.

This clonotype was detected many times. CDR3 sequence: CAWSSIMGDTEAFF. CDR3 nucleotides: TGTGCCTGGAGTTCGATTATGGGGGACACTGAAGCTTTCTTT. The chain combines TRBV30 with TRBJ1-1, with a possible D match to TRBD1 (5 bases). The length of the CDR3 is 14 residues. Germline V gene lookup returns CDR1 GTSNPN and CDR2 SVGIG (reference sequence). The germline V and J ends were trimmed by 2 bases and 3 bases, with 13 bases remaining between them.

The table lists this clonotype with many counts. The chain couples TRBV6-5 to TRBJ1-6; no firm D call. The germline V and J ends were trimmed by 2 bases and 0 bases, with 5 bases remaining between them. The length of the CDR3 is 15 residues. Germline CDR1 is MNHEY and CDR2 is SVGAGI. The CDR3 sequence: CASSYPSSYNSPLHF. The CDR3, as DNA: TGTGCCAGCAGTTACCCAAGCTCCTATAATTCACCCCTCCACTTT.

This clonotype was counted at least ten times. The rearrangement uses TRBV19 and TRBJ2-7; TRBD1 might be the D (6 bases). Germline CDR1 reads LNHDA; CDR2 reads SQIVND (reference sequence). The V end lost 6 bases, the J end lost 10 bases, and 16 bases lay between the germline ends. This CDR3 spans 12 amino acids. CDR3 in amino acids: CASSPSRDTQYF. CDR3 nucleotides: TGTGCCAGTAGCCCGTCTCGGGACACACAGTACTTC.

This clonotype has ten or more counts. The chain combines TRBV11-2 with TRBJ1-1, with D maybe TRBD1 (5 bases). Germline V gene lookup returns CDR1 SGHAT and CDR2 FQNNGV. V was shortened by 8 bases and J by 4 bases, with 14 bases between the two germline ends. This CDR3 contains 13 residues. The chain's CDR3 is CASLAAGSTEAFF. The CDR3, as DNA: TGTGCCAGCCTCGCTGCAGGGTCCACTGAAGCTTTCTTT. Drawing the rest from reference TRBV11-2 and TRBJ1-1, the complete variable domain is EAGVAQSPRYKIIEKRQSVAFWCNPISGHATLYWYQQILGQGPKLLIQFQNNGVVDDSQLPKDRFSAERLKGVDSTLKIQPAKLEDSAVYLCASLAAGSTEAFFGQGTRLTVV.

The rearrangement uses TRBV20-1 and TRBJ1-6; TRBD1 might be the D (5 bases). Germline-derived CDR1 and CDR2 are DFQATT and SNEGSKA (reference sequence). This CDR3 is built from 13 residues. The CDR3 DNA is TGCAGGGCCCCAGGGACGGGTAATTCACCCCTCCACTTT. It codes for CRAPGTGNSPLHF.

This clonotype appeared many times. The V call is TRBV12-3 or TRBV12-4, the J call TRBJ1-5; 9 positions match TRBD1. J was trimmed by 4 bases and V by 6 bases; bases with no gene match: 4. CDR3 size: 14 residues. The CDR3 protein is CASRPGTGNQPQHF. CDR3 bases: TGTGCCAGCAGACCGGGGACAGGGAATCAGCCCCAGCATTTT.

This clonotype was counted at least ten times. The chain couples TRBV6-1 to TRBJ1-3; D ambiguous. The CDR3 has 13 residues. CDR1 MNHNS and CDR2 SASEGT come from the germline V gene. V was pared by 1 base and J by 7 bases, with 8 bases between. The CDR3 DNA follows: TGTGCCAGCAGTGAAGACGTCCAGAACACCATATATTTT. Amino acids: CASSEDVQNTIYF.

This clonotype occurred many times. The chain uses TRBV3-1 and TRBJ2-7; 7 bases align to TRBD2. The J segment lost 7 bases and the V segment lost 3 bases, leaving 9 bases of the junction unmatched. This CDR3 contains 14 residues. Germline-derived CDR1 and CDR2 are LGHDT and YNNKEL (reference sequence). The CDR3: CASSHSRGDWEQYF. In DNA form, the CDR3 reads TGTGCCAGCAGCCATAGCCGGGGGGACTGGGAGCAGTACTTC.

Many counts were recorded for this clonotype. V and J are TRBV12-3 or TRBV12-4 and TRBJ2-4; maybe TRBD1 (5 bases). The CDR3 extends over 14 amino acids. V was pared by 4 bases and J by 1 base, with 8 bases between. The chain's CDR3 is CASSSRVAKNIQYF. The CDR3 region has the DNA TGTGCCAGCAGTTCCAGGGTCGCCAAAAACATTCAGTACTTC.

CDR3 in DNA: TGTGCGAGTCTTAGGGGTCTCGGTCCTGAAGCTTTCTTT. Translated, it gives CASLRGLGPEAFF. The V gene is TRBV2, the J gene TRBJ1-1; TRBD1 is a possible D gene (5 bases). The CDR3 covers 13 residues. Germline V CDR1 and CDR2: SNHLY, FYNNEI.